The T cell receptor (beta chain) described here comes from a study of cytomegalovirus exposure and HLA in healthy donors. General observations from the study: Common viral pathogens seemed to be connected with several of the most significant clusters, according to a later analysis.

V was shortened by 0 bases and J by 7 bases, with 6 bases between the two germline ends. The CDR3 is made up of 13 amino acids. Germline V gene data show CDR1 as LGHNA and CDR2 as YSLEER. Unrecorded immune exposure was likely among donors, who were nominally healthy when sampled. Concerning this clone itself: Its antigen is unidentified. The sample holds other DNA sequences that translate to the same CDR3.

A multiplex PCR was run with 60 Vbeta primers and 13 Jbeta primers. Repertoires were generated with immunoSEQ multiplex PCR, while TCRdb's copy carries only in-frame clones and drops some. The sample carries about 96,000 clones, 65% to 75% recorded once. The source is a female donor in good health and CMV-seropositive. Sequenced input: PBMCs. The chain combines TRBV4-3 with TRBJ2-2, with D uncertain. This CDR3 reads CASSQDRGGELFF. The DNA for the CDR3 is TGCGCCAGCAGCCAAGATCGCGGCGGGGAGCTGTTTTTT.